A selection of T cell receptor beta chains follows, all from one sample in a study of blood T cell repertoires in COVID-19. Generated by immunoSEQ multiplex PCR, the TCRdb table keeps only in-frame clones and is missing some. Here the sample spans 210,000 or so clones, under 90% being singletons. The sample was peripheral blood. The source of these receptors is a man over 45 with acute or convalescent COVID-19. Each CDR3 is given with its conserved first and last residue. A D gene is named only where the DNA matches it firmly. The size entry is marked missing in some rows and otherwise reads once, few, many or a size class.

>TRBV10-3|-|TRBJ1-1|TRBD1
TGTGCCATCAGTGAGTCGACAGGGCGGACTGAAGCTTTCTTT
CAISESTGRTEAFF
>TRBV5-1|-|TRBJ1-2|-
TGCGCCAGCAGCCGAGGGAATGGCTACACCTTC
CASSRGNGYTF
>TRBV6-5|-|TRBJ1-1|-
TGTGCCAGCAGTCCACCTGAGGGAAGAGCTTTCTTT
CASSPPEGRAFF
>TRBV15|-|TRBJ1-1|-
TGTGCCACCAGTGCGCGGGGAAGGACTGAAGCTTTCTTT
CATSARGRTEAFF
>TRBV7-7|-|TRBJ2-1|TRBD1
TGTGCCAGCAGTCTAGGGACAGGGACAGATGAGCAGTTCTTC
CASSLGTGTDEQFF
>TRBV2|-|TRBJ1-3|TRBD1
TGTGCCAGCCAACCGGACAGGGGCCGAAACACCATATATTTT
CASQPDRGRNTIYF
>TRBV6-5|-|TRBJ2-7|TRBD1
TGTGCCAGCAGACTCGGACAGGGGATCTACGAGCAGTACTTC
CASRLGQGIYEQYF
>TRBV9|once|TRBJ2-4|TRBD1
TGTGCCAGCAGCGTGAGTGCAGGGGGCCTAAACATTCAGTACTTC
CASSVSAGGLNIQYF
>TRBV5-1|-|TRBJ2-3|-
TGCGCCAGCAGCTTGCAGGGTCACACAGATACGCAGTATTTT
CASSLQGHTDTQYF
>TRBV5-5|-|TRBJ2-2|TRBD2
TGTGCCAGCAGCCTCCTGGGCGGGAGGAGATTCAACGGGGAGCTGTTTTTT
CASSLLGGRRFNGELFF
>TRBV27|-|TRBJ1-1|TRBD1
TGTGCCAGCAGTAAAGGACAGGGGATGAACACTGAAGCTTTCTTT
CASSKGQGMNTEAFF
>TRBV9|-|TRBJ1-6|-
TGTGCCAGCACCCCGGGGGATAATTCACCCCTCCACTTT
CASTPGDNSPLHF
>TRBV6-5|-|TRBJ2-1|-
TGTGCCAGCAGTTCGAGCTCCTACAATGAGCAGTTCTTC
CASSSSSYNEQFF
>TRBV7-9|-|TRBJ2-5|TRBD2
TGTGCCAGCAGCTTTGGACTAGCGGGGGGGACCCAGTACTTC
CASSFGLAGGTQYF
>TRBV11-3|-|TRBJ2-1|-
TGTGTCAGCAGCCTACAGGGAACCTCCTACAATGAGCAGTTCTTC
CVSSLQGTSYNEQFF
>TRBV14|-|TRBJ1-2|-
TGTGCCAGCAGCCAAGAGGGGAACAGGGCATTTGGCTACACCTTC
CASSQEGNRAFGYTF
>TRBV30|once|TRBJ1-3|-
TGTGCCTGGAGTGTACGTCGCGGCTCTGGAAACACCATATATTTT
CAWSVRRGSGNTIYF
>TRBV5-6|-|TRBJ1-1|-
TGTGCCAGCAGCTTGGGCGGGGATCCCTCCTTTGAAGCTTTCTTT
CASSLGGDPSFEAFF
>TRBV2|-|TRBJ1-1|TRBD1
TGTGCCAGCCCCTCGCCGATCCCAGGGGGGAGACCCATGAACACTGAAGCTTTCTTT
CASPSPIPGGRPMNTEAFF
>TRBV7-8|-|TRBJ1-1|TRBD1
TGTGCCAGCAGCCCGCGAAGGGGGCCCTCGAACACTGAAGCTTTCTTT
CASSPRRGPSNTEAFF
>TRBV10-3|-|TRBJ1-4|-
TGTGCCATCAGGAGTGAATCGGGGGAAAAACTGTTTTTT
CAIRSESGEKLFF
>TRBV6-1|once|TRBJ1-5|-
TGTGCCAGCAGTGAGTATAGCAATCAGCCCCAGCATTTT
CASSEYSNQPQHF
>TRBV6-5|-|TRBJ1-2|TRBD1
TGTGCCAGCAGGGACAGGGACTATGGCTACACCTTC
CASRDRDYGYTF
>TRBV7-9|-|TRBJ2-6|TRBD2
TGTGCCAGCAGCCAAAGACTAGCGGGGGGGCCTGGGGCCAACGTCCTGACTTTC
CASSQRLAGGPGANVLTF
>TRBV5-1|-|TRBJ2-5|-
TGCGCCAGCAGCTCCGGACAAGCACAAGAGACCCAGTACTTC
CASSSGQAQETQYF
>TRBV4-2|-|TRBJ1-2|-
TGTGCCAGCAGCCAAGAACTGGGGGGAACTAACTATGGCTACACCTTC
CASSQELGGTNYGYTF
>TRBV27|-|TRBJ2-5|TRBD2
TGTGCCAGCAGTTTATGGGCTAGCGGGGGGGCAGAGACCCAGTACTTC
CASSLWASGGAETQYF
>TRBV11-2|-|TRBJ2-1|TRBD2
TGTGCCAGCAGCTCCGGACTAGCGGAATACAATGAGCAGTTCTTC
CASSSGLAEYNEQFF
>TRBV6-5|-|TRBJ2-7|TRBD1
TGTGCCAGCAGTCCGTGGACAGGGGGCTACGAGCAGTACTTC
CASSPWTGGYEQYF
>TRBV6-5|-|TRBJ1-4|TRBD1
TGTGCCAGCAGTTATTTCTCGACAGGGGTTAATGAAAAACTGTTTTTT
CASSYFSTGVNEKLFF
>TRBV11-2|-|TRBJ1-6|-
TGTGCCACCGGTGAGGGGGCCTATAATTCACCCCTCCACTTT
CATGEGAYNSPLHF
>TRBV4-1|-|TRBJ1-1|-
TGCGCCAGCAGCATCCGACAGGTGGTGAACACTGAAGCTTTCTTT
CASSIRQVVNTEAFF
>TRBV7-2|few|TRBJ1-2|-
TGTGCCAGCAGCTTAAAGGGGGGGAACTATGGCTACACCTTC
CASSLKGGNYGYTF
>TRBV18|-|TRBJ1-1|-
TGTGCCAGCTCACCGCCCTCGACTCGGGCTTTCTTT
CASSPPSTRAFF
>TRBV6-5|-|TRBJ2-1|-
TGTGCCAGCAGTTACTCGACCGGCGCCAGGGATGAGCAGTTCTTC
CASSYSTGARDEQFF
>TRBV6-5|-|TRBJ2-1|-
TGTGCCAGCACCGAGACTGGGAGCTCCTACAATGAGCAGTTCTTC
CASTETGSSYNEQFF
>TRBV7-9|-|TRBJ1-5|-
TGTGCCAGCAGCTTGGGCGGGTCCCGGCCCCAGCATTTT
CASSLGGSRPQHF
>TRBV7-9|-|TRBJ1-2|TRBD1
TGTGCCAGCAGCGAGGGACAGGGGCTCGAGGGCTACACCTTC
CASSEGQGLEGYTF
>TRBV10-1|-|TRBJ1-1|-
TGCGCCAGCAGTCCAGGGTATACTGAAGCTTTCTTT
CASSPGYTEAFF
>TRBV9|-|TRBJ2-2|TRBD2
TGTGCCAGCAACGTCCGGGGGGAGACCGGGGAGCTGTTTTTT
CASNVRGETGELFF
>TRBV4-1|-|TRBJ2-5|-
TGCGCCAGCAGCTATACTCCCCAGGGGTTGGTAGAGACCCAGTACTTC
CASSYTPQGLVETQYF
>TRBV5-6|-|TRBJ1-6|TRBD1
TGTGCCAGCAGCTTTGGGACAGGGTCTTATAATTCACCCCTCCACTTT
CASSFGTGSYNSPLHF
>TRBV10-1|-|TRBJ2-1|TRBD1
TGCGCCAGCAGTGGACAGGGTCAGACGCTAAATGAGCAGTTCTTC
CASSGQGQTLNEQFF
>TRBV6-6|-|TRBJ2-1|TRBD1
TGTGCCAGCAGCTACCCAGGGACAGGGGGATACAATGAGCAGTTCTTC
CASSYPGTGGYNEQFF
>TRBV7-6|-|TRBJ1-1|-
TGTGCCAGCAGCTTAGGGCGAGGGCAGGGGCTGAACACTGAAGCTTTCTTT
CASSLGRGQGLNTEAFF
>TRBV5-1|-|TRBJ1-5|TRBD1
TGCGCCAGCAGCACGGGGACAGGGGGTAGGCAGCCCCAGCATTTT
CASSTGTGGRQPQHF
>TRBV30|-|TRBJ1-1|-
TGTGCCTGTGGAAACAACGGGGACACTGAAGCTTTCTTT
CACGNNGDTEAFF
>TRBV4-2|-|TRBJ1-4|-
TGTGCCAGCAGCCAAGCCCCAGGGGAAACTAATGAAAAACTGTTTTTT
CASSQAPGETNEKLFF
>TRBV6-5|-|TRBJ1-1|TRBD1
TGTGCCAGCAACCGGGACAGGGGGTTGAACACTGAAGCTTTCTTT
CASNRDRGLNTEAFF
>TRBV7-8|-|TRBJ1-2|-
TGTGCCAGCAGCCACCTTAGCCGTGGCTACACCTTC
CASSHLSRGYTF
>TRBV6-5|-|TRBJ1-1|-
TGTGCCAGCATTCTACCGGGAGTCACTGAAGCTTTCTTT
CASILPGVTEAFF
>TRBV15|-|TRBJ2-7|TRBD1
TGTGCCACCAGCAGAGCCGCCGGGACAGGGTCCTACGAGCAGTACTTC
CATSRAAGTGSYEQYF
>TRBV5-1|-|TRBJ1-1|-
TGCGCCAGCAGCTTGGAGCCCAGAGCTGCCGGGACTGAAGCTTTCTTT
CASSLEPRAAGTEAFF
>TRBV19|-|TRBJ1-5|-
TGTGCCAGTAGTATCTTCACAGAAAATCAGCCCCAGCATTTT
CASSIFTENQPQHF
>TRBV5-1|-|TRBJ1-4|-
TGCGCCAGCAGCTTAGGGCCTGGAGGGACCGGGAACGAAAAACTGTTTTTT
CASSLGPGGTGNEKLFF